A selection of T cell receptor beta chains follows, all from one sample in a study of cytomegalovirus exposure and HLA in healthy donors. The protocol was immunoSEQ multiplex PCR, while the TCRdb copy is restricted to in-frame clones and leaves out a portion. This sample contains about 77,000 clones. The sequencing sample was made of PBMCs. The receptors were sampled from a man aged 45-60 years in good health and CMV-seropositive. CDR3s include the opening cysteine and the closing phenylalanine or tryptophan. Each record gives: J gene, V gene, CDR3 protein.

>TRBJ1-1|TRBV30
CAWSPTGKNTEAFF
>TRBJ2-2|TRBV5-1
CASSLTSGAQNTGELFF
>TRBJ2-2|TRBV27
CASSSLTSGGGITGELFF
>TRBJ1-5|TRBV5-1
CASSPSTGGDQPQHF
>TRBJ1-4|TRBV23-1
CASSQQRRAATNEKLFF
>TRBJ1-1|TRBV9
CASSVGLGGDTEAFF
>TRBJ1-5|TRBV7-2
CASSANRDGNQPQHF
>TRBJ1-2|TRBV5-4
CASSLPAQVGYGYTF
>TRBJ2-2|TRBV19
CASQWTGATGELFF
>TRBJ2-1|TRBV6-1
CAGGLAGGTYNEQFF
>TRBJ2-3|TRBV19
CASSFLLAGGGGTQYF
>TRBJ2-7|TRBV5-5
CASSSLYDEQYF
>TRBJ2-3|TRBV7-2
CASSPPGGGTDTQYF
>TRBJ2-3|TRBV5-6
CASSLDPDTQYF
>TRBJ1-2|TRBV2
CASSESLTGGHYYGYTF
>TRBJ1-2|TRBV6-5
CASNWAPYDSSGYTF
>TRBJ2-1|TRBV25-1
CASSAIRDRGYNEQFF
>TRBJ2-1|TRBV6-1
CASSASGINNEQFF
>TRBJ2-6|TRBV28
CASSPRERYLRSGANVLTF
>TRBJ1-6|TRBV13
CASSASNSPLHF
>TRBJ2-3|TRBV19
CASKERGGQGDTQYF
>TRBJ2-3|TRBV19
CARRKLEGLAVSTDTQYF
>TRBJ1-4|TRBV6-5
CASSLGTGGEKLFF
>TRBJ2-7|TRBV9
CASSGPGTWAVEQYF
>TRBJ2-1|TRBV7-9
CASSPGLYVTYNEQFF
>TRBJ1-1|TRBV4-1
CASRSTRVNTEAFF
>TRBJ1-1|TRBV5-1
CASSSSGFNTEAFF
>TRBJ1-4|TRBV19
CASSMEDVEANEKLFF
>TRBJ1-2|TRBV28
CASSLLWTVEGYTF
>TRBJ2-1|TRBV5-4
CASTLTSGTVSYNEQFF
>TRBJ2-1|TRBV19
CASSPGLAGLEQFF
>TRBJ1-1|TRBV5-1
CASSYSGTATFF
>TRBJ2-5|TRBV28
CASRSPSVRQETQYF
>TRBJ1-1|TRBV23-1
CASSHSPPGQGTGEAFF
>TRBJ2-2|TRBV9
CASSPSWTGKNTGELFF
>TRBJ1-5|TRBV7-6
CASSLGGNNQPQHF
>TRBJ2-1|TRBV27
CASLVQGNEQFF
>TRBJ2-3|TRBV5-4
CASSSLTLAGGTDTQYF
>TRBJ2-3|TRBV7-3
CASSLVAGADTQYF
>TRBJ2-2|TRBV6-5
CASRFRQGDTGELFF
>TRBJ1-1|TRBV18
CASSQIRDTEAFF
>TRBJ1-5|TRBV7-5
CARSLGREPFSNQPQHF
>TRBJ2-6|TRBV6-5
CASSISDSGANVLTF
>TRBJ2-3|TRBV7-6
CASSQGPRRDTQYF
>TRBJ1-1|TRBV7-2
CASTIFRAEAFF